This T cell receptor beta chain was retrieved from a study of T cell repertoires in cytomegalovirus infection. The CDR3 sequence is 15 residues long. CDR1 and CDR2 (germline): SGHVS, FNYEAQ. Trimming removed 1 base from V and 6 bases from J, with 12 bases in between. TCRdb re-called the reads with MiXCR, one entry per CDR3 protein. This table has about 830,000 distinct CDR3 sequences, 32% appearing once. This clonotype has a handful of counts. Its antigen is unknown. Notes on the study in general: CMV-specific TCR beta clonotypes restricted by HLA-C dominated the ex vivo response.

Here the sequenced sample was cultured CD8+ T cells from PBMCs, taken from culture after CMV antigen stimulation. V is TRBV7-6 and J is TRBJ2-2; the D gene is possibly TRBD2 (6 bases). The TCR originated in a human donor in good health (CMV status not recorded). Some clones in this sample may be carry-over from other donors' samples. CDR3 in DNA: TGTGCCAGCAGCTTAGTGGGGGACTTGGCCGGGGAGCTGTTTTTT. This codes for CASSLVGDLAGELFF.